The 10 T cell receptor beta chains in this list originate from one sample, sequenced in a study of blood T cells in healthy people across ages. Sample-barcoded 5' priming and a J-beta primer mix drove a second PCR of 7 to 11 cycles. In TCRdb, the 5' RACE reads were re-called with MiXCR into one record per CDR3 protein. The table lists 750,000 to 950,000 distinct CDR3 sequences, about 53% of them singletons, with approximately 40% in the top ten. Sequencing used blood. All receptors come from an elderly man in good health.

About this clonotype itself: A junction end diverges from the germline sequence, so it may reflect a read error. The chain is built from TRBV7-8 and TRBJ2-1; 7 bases are a match to TRBD2. The V gene's germline CDR1 is SGHVS and CDR2 FQNEAQ. The CDR3 is made up of 15 amino acids. CDR3 loop: CASSPLGGTINERFF. The DNA for the CDR3 is TGTGCCAGCAGCCCCCTGGGGGGGACTATTAATGAGCGGTTCTTC.

This sequence joins TRBV20-1 and TRBJ2-1; D remains unclear. The CDR3 runs to 14 residues. Between the trimmed V and J ends, which lost 5 bases and 4 bases, there was a span of 15 bases. CDR1 is DFQATT, CDR2 SNEGSKA, per germline (reference sequence). The CDR3 DNA sequence: TGCAGTGCTCCCCGTGGAGCAGGATACAATGAGCAGTTCTTC. Translation gives CSAPRGAGYNEQFF.

This rearrangement joins TRBV5-1 to TRBJ2-3; a possible D gene is TRBD1 (5 bases). Germline V gene lookup returns CDR1 SGHRS and CDR2 YFSETQ. The CDR3 sequence is 15 residues long. The V and J ends lost 4 bases and 0 bases respectively, with 12 bases between them. CDR3 in DNA: TGCGCCAGCAGCCGATGGACAACTAGCACAGATACGCAGTATTTT. Translated: CASSRWTTSTDTQYF.

The CDR3 region is CSARGGRNTEAFF. The CDR3, as DNA: TGCAGTGCTAGAGGAGGGAGAAACACTGAAGCTTTCTTT. The genes are TRBV20-1 and TRBJ1-1; D is unresolved. Germline CDR1 and CDR2: DFQATT and SNEGSKA (reference sequence). This CDR3 comprises 13 residues. Trimming took 1 base from V and 2 from J, leaving 8 bases between them.

The chain combines TRBV11-2 with TRBJ1-2; D remains ambiguous. The CDR3 is 14 amino acids. V shed 5 bases and J shed 4 bases, with 14 bases lying between them. From germline, CDR1 is SGHAT and CDR2 FQNNGV. CDR3 coding DNA: TGTGCCAGCAGCCGCCGAGGAGGGCCCTATGGCTACACCTTC. Translated, it gives CASSRRGGPYGYTF.

The sample holds many counts of this clonotype. The rearrangement links TRBV27 to TRBJ2-4; 7 bases are a match to TRBD2. The germline CDR1 and CDR2 sequences are MNHEY and SMNVEV (reference sequence). With 7 bases clipped from V and 13 bases from J, the junction kept 10 bases outside the gene matches. CDR3 length: 12 residues. DNA of the CDR3: TGTGCCAGCAAACGGTCGGGGGGTAAGCAGTACTTC. Its protein is CASKRSGGKQYF.

The rearrangement joins TRBV2 to TRBJ2-3, with a weak D call TRBD2 (5 bases). Germline CDR1 is SNHLY and CDR2 is FYNNEI. V gave up 6 bases and J gave up 5 bases, with 15 bases separating them. The CDR3 covers 14 residues. The DNA of the CDR3 is TGTGCCAGCAGACCGGGGTTAGGGCAAGATACGCAGTATTTT. Protein: CASRPGLGQDTQYF. Full variable domain (missing parts from reference TRBV2 and TRBJ2-3): EPEVTQTPSHQVTQMGQEVILRCVPISNHLYFYWYRQILGQKVEFLVSFYNNEISEKSEIFDDQFSVERPDGSNFTLKIRSTKLEDSAMYFCASRPGLGQDTQYFGPGTRLTVL.

The chain couples TRBV11-2 to TRBJ1-2; D perhaps matches TRBD1 (6 bases). Trimming took off 5 bases at V and 4 bases at J, with 14 bases between the two ends. This CDR3 is 14 amino acids long. Germline V gene data show CDR1 as SGHAT and CDR2 as FQNNGV. CDR3: CASSLRGGVYGYTF. CDR3 bases: TGTGCCAGCAGCCTCAGGGGAGGGGTCTATGGCTACACCTTC.

This chain connects TRBV13 to TRBJ2-5; 11 nucleotides line up with TRBD2. The CDR3 length is 15 residues. J lost 7 bases, V lost 5 bases, and 9 bases had no gene match. CDR1 is PRHDT, CDR2 FYEKMQ, per germline (reference sequence). CDR3 sequence (DNA): TGTGCCAGCAGCGCCGGGACTAGCGGCCCACGGACCCAGTACTTC. Translated: CASSAGTSGPRTQYF. Combining the CDR3 with reference TRBV13 and TRBJ2-5 gives the whole variable domain AAGVIQSPRHLIKEKRETATLKCYPIPRHDTVYWYQQGPGQDPQFLISFYEKMQSDKGSIPDRFSAQQFSDYHSELNMSSLELGDSALYFCASSAGTSGPRTQYFGPGTRLLVL.

This clonotype was detected only a few times. V usage is TRBV2 and J usage is TRBJ2-1; D gene uncertain. CDR1 SNHLY and CDR2 FYNNEI come from the germline V gene. There are 15 residues in the CDR3. V was cut by 2 bases and J by 2 bases, with 10 bases left in between. CDR3 protein: CASSELVTAYNEQFF. The DNA of the CDR3 is TGTGCCAGCAGTGAACTCGTGACTGCCTACAATGAGCAGTTCTTC.